Presented here are 31 T cell receptor beta chains from one specimen sequenced in a study of blood T cell repertoires in COVID-19. Only in-frame clones appear in the TCRdb table, and some are missing; sequencing was by immunoSEQ multiplex PCR. Here the sample spans a few hundred thousand clones, around 83% being singletons. The sequenced sample was peripheral blood. These receptors all come from a man aged 25-45 years who had recovered from COVID-19.

This clone occurred once. This chain uses TRBV12-3 or TRBV12-4 with TRBJ1-4; a weak D match, TRBD1 (5 bases). The V gene lost 1 base and the J gene lost 7 bases, with 7 bases spanning the gap. The CDR3 length is 13 residues. Here the CDR3 DNA reads TGTGCCAGCAGTTTAGTAAGGGGTGAAAAACTGTTTTTT. Its protein is CASSLVRGEKLFF.

This chain uses TRBV19 with TRBJ2-5; no reliable D call. The V end was cut by 5 bases, the J end by 5 bases, with 12 bases between. This CDR3 region has 13 residues. Germline assignment: CDR1 LNHDA and CDR2 SQIVND (reference sequence). The CDR3 sequence: CASSSYPEETQYF. As DNA, the CDR3 is TGTGCCAGTAGTTCTTATCCCGAGGAGACCCAGTACTTC. Combining the CDR3 with reference TRBV19 and TRBJ2-5 gives the whole variable domain DGGITQSPKYLFRKEGQNVTLSCEQNLNHDAMYWYRQDPGQGLRLIYYSQIVNDFQKGDIAEGYSVSREKKESFPLTVTSAQKNPTAFYLCASSSYPEETQYFGPGTRLLVL.

The chain has TRBV7-3 and TRBJ2-1, with 11 bases matching TRBD2. V dropped 2 bases and J dropped 4; count of bases not matched to a gene: 7. Germline CDR1 reads SGHTA; CDR2 reads FQGTGA. The CDR3 has 17 amino acids. Written as DNA, the CDR3 is TGTGCCAGCAGCTTACACCCGGGACTAGCGGCATACAATGAGCAGTTCTTC. Its translation is CASSLHPGLAAYNEQFF.

The chain uses TRBV4-1 and TRBJ2-5, with a possible D match to TRBD2 (6 bases). V was cut by 1 base and J by 4 bases, with 7 bases left in between. Per the germline V gene, CDR1 is MGHRA and CDR2 is YSYEKL. CDR3 length equals 13 residues. CDR3 sequence (DNA): TGCGCCAGCAGCCAAGTGCGGGGAGAGACCCAGTACTTC. Protein sequence: CASSQVRGETQYF.

V is TRBV18 and J is TRBJ1-1; D perhaps matches TRBD1 (5 bases). The CDR3 runs 15 residues. V was trimmed by 2 bases and J by 4 bases, leaving 14 bases between them. Germline V gene lookup returns CDR1 KGHSH and CDR2 LQKENI. In nucleotides, the CDR3 is TGTGCCAGCTCACCAGGGATAGGGGTAGTCACTGAAGCTTTCTTT. This translates into CASSPGIGVVTEAFF. The full variable domain, its missing parts supplied by reference TRBV18 and TRBJ1-1, is NAGVMQNPRHLVRRRGQEARLRCSPMKGHSHVYWYRQLPEEGLKFMVYLQKENIIDESGMPKERFSAEFPKEGPSILRIQQVVRGDSAAYFCASSPGIGVVTEAFFGQGTRLTVV.

This clone was seen only a few times. This chain uses TRBV3-1 (or the pseudogene TRBV3-2) with TRBJ1-1; D uncertain. CDR1 and CDR2 from the germline V gene are LGHDT and YNNKEL (reference sequence). This CDR3 has 13 amino acids. The germline V and J ends were trimmed by 3 bases and 1 base, with 6 bases remaining between them. CDR3 region: CASSQIQNTEAFF. In DNA, the CDR3 is TGTGCCAGCAGCCAGATACAGAACACTGAAGCTTTCTTT.

The chain couples TRBV5-1 to TRBJ1-2; tentatively, D is TRBD1 (5 bases). Trimming took off 4 bases at V and 14 bases at J, with 18 bases between the two ends. The CDR3 contains 12 residues. Germline-derived CDR1 and CDR2 are SGHRS and YFSETQ. CDR3 sequence: CASSQLGGALTF. Written as DNA, the CDR3 is TGCGCCAGCAGCCAGCTAGGCGGGGCTCTTACCTTC.

This clone was seen a single time. The gene calls are TRBV7-9 and TRBJ2-7; 11 bases line up with TRBD1. The germline gives CDR1 SEHNR, CDR2 FQNEAQ (reference sequence). This CDR3 contains 14 residues. Trimming removed 3 bases from V and 5 bases from J; junction bases left unmatched: 3. This CDR3 is CASSFGTGGNEQYV. Here the CDR3 DNA reads TGTGCCAGCAGCTTTGGGACAGGGGGAAACGAGCAGTACGTC.

This chain uses TRBV5-1 with TRBJ2-5; 9 positions agree with TRBD2. The V and J ends lost 5 bases and 2 bases, in that order; junction bases with no gene match: 4. Germline loops: CDR1 SGHRS, CDR2 YFSETQ. This CDR3 region has 14 residues. The CDR3 here is CASSLTSGQETQYF. The CDR3 DNA reads as TGCGCCAGCAGTTTGACTAGCGGACAAGAGACCCAGTACTTC. Together with reference TRBV5-1 and TRBJ2-5, the CDR3 gives the full variable domain: KAGVTQTPRYLIKTRGQQVTLSCSPISGHRSVSWYQQTPGQGLQFLFEYFSETQRNKGNFPGRFSGRQFSNSRSEMNVSTLELGDSALYLCASSLTSGQETQYFGPGTRLLVL.

This chain uses TRBV5-1 with TRBJ2-7; the D gene is possibly TRBD2 (5 bases). There are 12 residues in the CDR3. Trimming shortened V by 2 bases and J by 5 bases, and 8 bases separated the two germline ends. Germline V gene data show CDR1 as SGHRS and CDR2 as YFSETQ. CDR3 bases: TGCGCCAGCAGCTTTAACGGGGACGAGCAGTACGTC. Amino acid sequence: CASSFNGDEQYV.

This clone was detected once. This sequence joins TRBV29-1 and TRBJ1-1; TRBD1 matches at 7 bases. This CDR3 has 13 amino acids. V lost 6 bases to trimming and J lost 4 bases; unmatched junction nucleotides: 8. Germline values: CDR1 SQVTM, CDR2 ANQGSEA. CDR3 nucleotide sequence: TGCAGCGTAAAGACAGGGCAGGGCACTGAAGCTTTCTTT. Its translation is CSVKTGQGTEAFF.

The rearrangement joins TRBV5-1 to TRBJ2-7; TRBD2 might be the D (6 bases). The CDR3 length is 14 residues. Germline CDR1 SGHRS, CDR2 YFSETQ. Trimming removed 0 bases at V and 2 bases at J, with 9 bases between. In nucleotides, the CDR3 is TGCGCCAGCAGCTTGGGGACTAACCCCTACGAGCAGTACTTC. It codes for CASSLGTNPYEQYF.

The chain joins TRBV10-1 to TRBJ2-3, with 8 bases fitting TRBD2. CDR3 length: 15 amino acids. J lost 4 bases, V lost 2 bases, and 5 bases had no gene match. Germline CDR1 WNHNN, CDR2 SYGVQD (reference sequence). CDR3 loop: CASSEGGGRADTQYF. The CDR3 region has the DNA TGCGCCAGCAGTGAGGGCGGGGGGCGCGCAGATACGCAGTATTTT.

V gene TRBV10-1 combines with J gene TRBJ1-1, with 8 positions matching TRBD1. The trim removed 11 bases at V and 10 bases at J, leaving 15 bases unmatched. CDR3 length: 13 amino acids. Germline V CDR1 and CDR2: WNHNN, SYGVQD (reference sequence). This CDR3 is CAGKLQGDGGAFF. DNA for the CDR3: TGCGCCGGGAAGTTACAGGGGGACGGGGGAGCTTTCTTT.

V and J are TRBV7-9 and TRBJ2-1; D ambiguous. The germline CDR1 and CDR2 sequences are SEHNR and FQNEAQ (reference sequence). This CDR3 has 13 residues. Trimming took off 0 bases at V and 6 bases at J, with 6 bases between the two ends. CDR3 in amino acids: CASSLASLNEQFF. CDR3 DNA sequence: TGTGCCAGCAGCTTAGCCAGTCTCAATGAGCAGTTCTTC.

This chain uses TRBV7-2 with TRBJ2-5, with D maybe TRBD2 (5 bases). The germline CDR1 and CDR2 sequences are SGHTA and FQGNSA. Trimming shortened V by 6 bases and J by 0 bases, and 14 bases separated the two germline ends. The CDR3 runs 15 residues. For the CDR3, the DNA is TGTGCCAGCAGTACCCGGGGTCTGTACCAAGAGACCCAGTACTTC. Amino acid sequence: CASSTRGLYQETQYF. Variable domain in full (rest from reference TRBV7-2 and TRBJ2-5): GAGVSQSPSNKVTEKGKDVELRCDPISGHTALYWYRQSLGQGLEFLIYFQGNSAPDKSGLPSDRFSAERTGGSVSTLTIQRTQQEDSAVYLCASSTRGLYQETQYFGPGTRLLVL.

This chain joins TRBV19 and TRBJ1-2, with D perhaps matching TRBD1 (5 bases). V was shortened by 7 bases and J by 4 bases, with 16 bases between the two germline ends. The V gene's germline CDR1 is LNHDA and CDR2 SQIVND (reference sequence). The CDR3 length is 14 residues. The CDR3 loop reads CASTLGGDTYGYTF. The CDR3 nucleotides read TGTGCCAGTACCCTGGGGGGGGATACCTATGGCTACACCTTC.

This chain uses TRBV4-2 with TRBJ2-3, with D uncertain. The germline V gene encodes CDR1 LGHNA and CDR2 YNFKEQ. The CDR3 consists of 13 residues. Trimming took off 0 bases at V and 5 bases at J, with 6 bases between the two ends. The CDR3 region has the DNA TGTGCCAGCAGCCAAGATCCGGTAGATACGCAGTATTTT. It yields the protein CASSQDPVDTQYF.

The chain uses TRBV2 and TRBJ2-2; no clear D gene. V gave up 7 bases and J gave up 2 bases, with 14 bases separating them. The CDR3 has 15 amino acids. Germline CDR1 and CDR2: SNHLY and FYNNEI. The CDR3 coding sequence is TGTGCCAGCACTACTACCTTCGTCAACACCGGGGAGCTGTTTTTT. Amino acids: CASTTTFVNTGELFF.

The chain joins TRBV6-1 to TRBJ1-1, with TRBD1 as a possible D gene (5 bases). Trimming stripped 3 bases from V and 0 bases from J, with 5 bases between. The CDR3 loop spans 13 amino acids. Germline V gives CDR1 MNHNS, CDR2 SASEGT. The CDR3 sequence is CASSDRVNTEAFF. Written as DNA, the CDR3 is TGTGCCAGCAGTGACAGGGTGAACACTGAAGCTTTCTTT.

The CDR3 sequence is CTSSQDEDSDNYGYTF. In nucleotides, the CDR3 is TGCACCAGCAGTCAAGATGAGGACAGTGACAACTATGGCTACACCTTC. The J gene is TRBJ1-2, the V gene TRBV1; whether TRBD1, the table's D call, matches the DNA was not checked. TRBV1 is given as a pseudogene. The CDR3 spans 16 residues.

This clone was seen only once. V gene TRBV14 combines with J gene TRBJ1-2; tentatively, D is TRBD1 (5 bases). Per the germline V gene, CDR1 is SGHDN and CDR2 is FVKESK. Trimming pared 4 bases from V and 4 bases from J, leaving 16 bases between. CDR3 size: 15 residues. The CDR3 spells CASSLSGVWLYGYTF. CDR3 nucleotide sequence: TGTGCCAGCAGCCTCTCGGGGGTTTGGCTCTATGGCTACACCTTC.

This chain connects TRBV5-5 to TRBJ1-2, with D possibly matching TRBD1 (5 bases). V dropped 0 bases and J dropped 8 bases, with 11 bases sitting between them. CDR3 length: 13 amino acids. The germline V gene has CDR1 SGHKS and CDR2 YYEKEE (reference sequence). CDR3: CASSLAPGWGYTF. The CDR3 nucleotides are TGTGCCAGCAGCTTGGCCCCAGGGTGGGGCTACACCTTC.

The chain combines TRBV19 with TRBJ2-1, with D perhaps matching TRBD1 (6 bases). Per germline, CDR1 LNHDA and CDR2 SQIVND (reference sequence). Trimming pared 4 bases from V and 7 bases from J, leaving 11 bases between. The CDR3 runs 13 residues. CDR3 residues: CASSKPGANEQFF. The CDR3 bases are TGTGCCAGTAGTAAGCCAGGGGCGAATGAGCAGTTCTTC. The full variable domain, completed using reference TRBV19 and TRBJ2-1, is DGGITQSPKYLFRKEGQNVTLSCEQNLNHDAMYWYRQDPGQGLRLIYYSQIVNDFQKGDIAEGYSVSREKKESFPLTVTSAQKNPTAFYLCASSKPGANEQFFGPGTRLTVL.

CDR3 in DNA: TGTGCCAGCAGCTTAGACCCGACAGGGAGCACAGATACGCAGTATTTT. Translation gives CASSLDPTGSTDTQYF. This chain uses TRBV7-3 with TRBJ2-3; 7 bases agree with TRBD1. The V gene end was trimmed by 2 bases and the J gene end by 0 bases; junction bases not matched to a gene: 5. This CDR3 spans 16 amino acids. Germline V gene sequence: CDR1 SGHTA, CDR2 FQGTGA.

The chain joins TRBV7-2 to TRBJ2-4, with D possibly being TRBD2 (6 bases). Germline CDR1 and CDR2: SGHTA and FQGNSA. V lost 3 bases, J lost 3 bases, and 18 bases lay in between. This CDR3 is 17 amino acids long. The CDR3 bases are TGTGCCAGCAGCTTCGGACGGTATGGAGGGTACAAAAACATTCAGTACTTC. Its protein is CASSFGRYGGYKNIQYF. Looking up the rest from reference TRBV7-2 and TRBJ2-4 gives the full variable domain: GAGVSQSPSNKVTEKGKDVELRCDPISGHTALYWYRQSLGQGLEFLIYFQGNSAPDKSGLPSDRFSAERTGGSVSTLTIQRTQQEDSAVYLCASSFGRYGGYKNIQYFGAGTRLSVL.

This clone was found a few times. V and J are TRBV2 and TRBJ1-5; 7 bases fit TRBD1. V lost 7 bases to trimming and J lost 7 bases; unmatched junction nucleotides: 10. The CDR3 runs to 14 residues. From germline, CDR1 is SNHLY and CDR2 FYNNEI. The CDR3 bases are TGTGCCAGCACCAGGAAGGGGGCCGGACAGCCCCAGCATTTT. Protein product: CASTRKGAGQPQHF.

This clone came up once. The chain's CDR3 is CASSQGQGASPLHF. CDR3 DNA sequence: TGTGCCAGCAGTCAAGGACAGGGAGCTTCACCCCTCCACTTT. The rearrangement joins TRBV28 to TRBJ1-6; 8 bases map to TRBD1. Germline CDR1 reads MDHEN; CDR2 reads SYDVKM. The CDR3 extends over 14 amino acids. After removal of 5 bases from V and 9 bases from J, the junction contained 6 bases not matched to a gene.

This rearrangement joins TRBV4-2 to TRBJ2-5, with 7 bases that match TRBD2. The length of the CDR3 is 18 residues. The V segment lost 0 bases and the J segment 3 bases; nucleotides outside the gene matches: 13. Per the germline V gene, CDR1 is LGHNA and CDR2 is YNFKEQ. The CDR3, as DNA: TGTGCCAGCAGCCAAGAATACGTCTCGGGGGGTACGAAAGAGACCCAGTACTTC. Amino acid sequence: CASSQEYVSGGTKETQYF.

In DNA form, the CDR3 reads TGTGCCAGCAGTTCCGGGACAGGGGGCTATGGCTACACCTTC. Amino acids: CASSSGTGGYGYTF. The chain recombines TRBV6-4 with TRBJ1-2; 11 nucleotides line up with TRBD1. The trim removed 5 bases at V and 4 bases at J, leaving 3 bases unmatched. The CDR3 runs to 14 residues. From germline, CDR1 is MRHNA and CDR2 SNTAGT.

This CDR3 is CASSLRQANYGYTF. DNA for the CDR3: TGTGCCAGCAGCTTGCGACAGGCCAACTATGGCTACACCTTC. J is TRBJ1-2 and V is TRBV7-2; D possibly corresponds to TRBD1 (6 bases). V lost 3 bases, J lost 2 bases, and 10 bases lay in between. The CDR3 is 14 residues long. Germline-derived CDR1 and CDR2 are SGHTA and FQGNSA.